Presented here are 10 T cell receptor beta chains from one specimen sequenced in a study of regulatory T cells in long-lasting Graves disease. Researchers made TCR beta libraries by using iRepertoire HTBI primers and running Arm-PCR on CDR3 regions. TCRdb processed the multiplex PCR reads anew with MiXCR; each CDR3 protein has one entry. This sample carries about 660,000 distinct CDR3 sequences, approximately 29% of them seen once, and the ten largest clones take around 42%. Described time point: persistent/refractory GD, antithyroid drugs over 5 years with positive TRAb. PBMC-extracted RNA yielded the TCR library. The starting material was peripheral blood mononuclear cells (PBMCs), obtained when the disease was refractory, from a patient treated with antithyroid drugs. The receptors stem from a female donor with Graves disease.

This clonotype was counted only a few times. The chain couples TRBV3-1 to TRBJ1-1; 10 bases are a match to TRBD1. CDR1 and CDR2 from the germline V gene are LGHDT and YNNKEL (reference sequence). Germline trimming cut 5 bases from V and 3 bases from J; bases unmatched to any gene: 6. This CDR3 has 15 residues. The CDR3 loop is CASSTQTGGYTEAFF. CDR3 sequence (DNA): TGTGCCAGCAGCACTCAGACAGGGGGCTACACTGAAGCTTTCTTT. Variable domain in full (rest from reference TRBV3-1 and TRBJ1-1): DTAVSQTPKYLVTQMGNDKSIKCEQNLGHDTMYWYKQDSKKFLKIMFSYNNKELIINETVPNRFSPKSPDKAHLNLHINSLELGDSAVYFCASSTQTGGYTEAFFGQGTRLTVV.

Written as DNA, the CDR3 is TGCAGTGCTGCTTTTCTTTCCGGGACAGGGGTTCGCTATGGCTACACCTTC. It yields the protein CSAAFLSGTGVRYGYTF. The V gene is TRBV20-1, the J gene TRBJ1-2, with 10 nucleotides matching TRBD1. Germline CDR1 is DFQATT and CDR2 is SNEGSKA (reference sequence). This CDR3 comprises 17 residues. Losses at the gene ends were 5 bases for V and 4 bases for J; bases not matched to a gene: 16.

The V call is TRBV6-1, the J call TRBJ1-5; D call uncertain. There are 16 residues in the CDR3. Germline V lookup: CDR1 MNHNS, CDR2 SASEGT. Trimming left V 7 bases short and J 2 bases short, with 18 bases between. For the CDR3, the DNA is TGTGCCAGCAAGGAAGGGCCCTGGGATGGCAATCAGCCCCAGCATTTT. Its translation is CASKEGPWDGNQPQHF.

A few counts support this clonotype. This chain uses TRBV20-1 with TRBJ2-3; 8 positions match TRBD2. The J segment lost 6 bases and the V segment lost 3 bases, leaving 8 bases of the junction unmatched. CDR3 length equals 14 residues. The V gene's germline CDR1 is DFQATT and CDR2 SNEGSKA (reference sequence). The CDR3, as DNA: TGCAGTGCTAGTGGGACTAGTCTTGGGGATACGCAGTATTTT. Its protein product is CSASGTSLGDTQYF.

The gene calls are TRBV10-2 and TRBJ1-2; D ambiguous. V was shortened by 6 bases and J by 4 bases, with 15 bases between the two germline ends. This CDR3 is built from 14 residues. The germline V gene encodes CDR1 WSHSY and CDR2 SAAADI. CDR3 coding DNA: TGCGCCAGCAGATCAATTAGCCAGATCTATGGCTACACCTTC. Translation: CASRSISQIYGYTF.

This clonotype showed up just a few times. The CDR3 DNA reads as TGTGCCAGCAGCCCCGGGACTAGCGGGAGGCCACACCAAGAGACCCAGTACTTC. Its protein is CASSPGTSGRPHQETQYF. The V and J genes are TRBV11-2 and TRBJ2-5; 15 bases are a match to TRBD2. CDR3 size: 18 residues. Trimming at V came to 5 bases and at J to 0 bases, leaving 7 bases not matched to a gene. The germline V gene has CDR1 SGHAT and CDR2 FQNNGV.

The table lists this clonotype with many counts. The V gene is TRBV11-2, the J gene TRBJ1-4; D unclear. This CDR3 region has 14 residues. V gave up 0 bases and J gave up 8 bases, with 10 bases separating them. Germline lookup yields CDR1 SGHAT and CDR2 FQNNGV. CDR3 bases: TGTGCCAGCAGCTTAGAAGGCGGTCGCGAAAAACTGTTTTTT. As protein: CASSLEGGREKLFF.

This clonotype was found a few times. V usage is TRBV7-2 and J usage is TRBJ2-7; 7 nucleotides agree with TRBD2. The length of the CDR3 is 14 residues. Trimming removed 5 bases from V and 4 bases from J; junction bases left unmatched: 8. Germline V lookup: CDR1 SGHTA, CDR2 FQGNSA. CDR3 region: CASSPGLTKYEQYF. In DNA, the CDR3 is TGTGCCAGCAGCCCGGGACTAACTAAGTACGAGCAGTACTTC.

This clonotype came up a few times. The V gene is TRBV14, the J gene TRBJ1-2, with D maybe TRBD1 (5 bases). Trimming took off 0 bases at V and 6 bases at J, with 14 bases between the two ends. The CDR3 has 15 residues. Germline-derived CDR1 and CDR2 are SGHDN and FVKESK. The CDR3 loop is CASSQEIPGYNGYTF. The CDR3 DNA sequence: TGTGCCAGCAGCCAAGAAATCCCAGGGTACAATGGCTACACCTTC.

The chain couples TRBV6-4 to TRBJ1-2; D remains unclear. Germline CDR1 and CDR2: MRHNA and SNTAGT. The CDR3 is made up of 14 amino acids. Deletions cut 0 bases from V and 3 bases from J, with 8 bases between. This CDR3 reads CASSDSPEHYGYTF. The CDR3 nucleotides are TGTGCCAGCAGTGACTCGCCGGAGCACTATGGCTACACCTTC.